The entry below describes one T cell receptor (beta chain). The sample is drawn from a study of CD8+ T cells in alopecia areata. Trimming took 3 bases from V and 0 from J, leaving 9 bases between them. The germline V gene encodes CDR1 SNHLY and CDR2 FYNNEI. The CDR3 has 15 residues. RNA extraction was followed by reverse transcription into cDNA, which acted as the sequencing template. TCRdb's copy holds only in-frame clones and misses some; the assay was immunoSEQ multiplex PCR. The repertoire has approximately 29,000 clones, about 80% of them found once; the top ten carry about 19%. Sequencing was carried out using NKG2D-low CD8+ T cells sorted from blood. This TCR was sampled from a human donor with alopecia areata. The chain joins TRBV2 to TRBJ1-5; D may be TRBD1 (6 bases). CDR3 nucleotide sequence: TGTGCCAGCAGTGACACAGGGATTAGCAATCAGCCCCAGCATTTT. It encodes CASSDTGISNQPQHF.